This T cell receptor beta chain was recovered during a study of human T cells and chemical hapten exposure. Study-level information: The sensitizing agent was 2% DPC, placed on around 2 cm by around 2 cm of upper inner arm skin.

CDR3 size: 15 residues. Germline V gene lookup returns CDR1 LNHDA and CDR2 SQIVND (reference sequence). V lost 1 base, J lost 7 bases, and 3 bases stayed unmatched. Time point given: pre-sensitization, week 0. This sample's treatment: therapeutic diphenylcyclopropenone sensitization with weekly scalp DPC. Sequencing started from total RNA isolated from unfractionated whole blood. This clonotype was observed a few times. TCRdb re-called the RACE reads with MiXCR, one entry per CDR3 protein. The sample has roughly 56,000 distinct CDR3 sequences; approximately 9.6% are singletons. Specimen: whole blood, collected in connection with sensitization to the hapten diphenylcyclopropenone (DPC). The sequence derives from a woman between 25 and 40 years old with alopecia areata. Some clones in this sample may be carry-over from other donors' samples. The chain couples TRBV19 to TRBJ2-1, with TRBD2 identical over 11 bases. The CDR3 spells CASSIVSGGANEQFF. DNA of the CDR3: TGTGCCAGTAGTATAGTTAGCGGGGGGGCGAATGAGCAGTTCTTC.